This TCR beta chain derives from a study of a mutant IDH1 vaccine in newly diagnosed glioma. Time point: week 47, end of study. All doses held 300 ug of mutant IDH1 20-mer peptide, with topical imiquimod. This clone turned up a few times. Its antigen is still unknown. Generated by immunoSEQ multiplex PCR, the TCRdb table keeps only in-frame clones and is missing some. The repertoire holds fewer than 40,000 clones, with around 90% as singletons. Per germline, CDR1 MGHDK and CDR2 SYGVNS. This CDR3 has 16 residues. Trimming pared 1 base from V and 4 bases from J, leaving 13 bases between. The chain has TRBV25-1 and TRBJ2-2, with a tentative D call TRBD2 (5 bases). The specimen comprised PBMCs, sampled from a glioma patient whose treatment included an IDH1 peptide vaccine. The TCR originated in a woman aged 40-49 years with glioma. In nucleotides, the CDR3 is TGTGCCAGCAGTGAATTGAGGTGGGAGTCCACCGGGGAGCTGTTTTTT. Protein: CASSELRWESTGELFF.